The rows below give T cell receptor beta chains drawn from one sample of a study of cytomegalovirus exposure and HLA in healthy donors. Some clones are missing from TCRdb's copy, which holds only in-frame ones; the method was immunoSEQ multiplex PCR. The profile shows 100,000 to 150,000 clones, roughly three quarters of them singletons. Sequencing was performed on PBMCs. The receptors derive from a man aged 30 to 39 in good health and CMV-seropositive. CDR3s include the opening cysteine and the closing phenylalanine or tryptophan. The D gene is left open where the match is weak. The size of a clone is reported for some rows only, either as once, few or many, or as a class for expanded clones.

>TRBJ1-2|TRBV25-1|few|TRBD1
TGTGCCAGCAGTGACTCGGACAGGAGGGATGGCTACACCTTC
CASSDSDRRDGYTF
>TRBJ2-1|TRBV27|.|TRBD1
TGTGCCAGCAGTTTGTACAGGGGTTACAATGAGCAGTTCTTC
CASSLYRGYNEQFF
>TRBJ1-2|TRBV4-1|.|.
TGCGCCAGCAGCCAAGATGTGAAGGGAGGGGTCGTCGGCTATGGCTACACCTTC
CASSQDVKGGVVGYGYTF
>TRBJ2-7|TRBV27|.|TRBD2
TGTGCCAGCAGTTTATGGGGTAGCGGGAGTGTTTCCTACGAGCAGTACTTC
CASSLWGSGSVSYEQYF
>TRBJ1-2|TRBV6-5|.|TRBD1
TGTGCCAGCAGCCGACCTGGACAGGGGAAGGATGGCTACACCTTC
CASSRPGQGKDGYTF
>TRBJ1-2|TRBV5-1|.|.
TGCGCCAGCAGCCCGGAGGACGGAGACTATGGCTACACCTTC
CASSPEDGDYGYTF
>TRBJ2-7|TRBV4-1|.|TRBD2
TGCGCCAGCAGCCAAGGAGTGACTAGCGGAATAATAACCTACGAGCAGTACTTC
CASSQGVTSGIITYEQYF
>TRBJ2-1|TRBV10-3|once|TRBD2
TGTGCCATCAGGGGGGACTATCATAACAATGAGCAGTTCTTC
CAIRGDYHNNEQFF
>TRBJ2-1|TRBV7-2|.|TRBD2
TGTGCCAGCAGCCCCTGGACTAGCGACAATGAGCAGTTCTTC
CASSPWTSDNEQFF
>TRBJ1-5|TRBV9|.|TRBD1
TGTGCCAGCAGCGTTGGACAGGGGGCTTATCAGCCCCAGCATTTT
CASSVGQGAYQPQHF
>TRBJ1-4|TRBV9|once|TRBD1
TGTGCCAGCAGCGCACAGGACAGGCGCTATGAAAAACTGTTTTTT
CASSAQDRRYEKLFF
>TRBJ2-2|TRBV15|.|.
TGTGCCACCAGCAGAATCTTCACCGGGGAGCTGTTTTTT
CATSRIFTGELFF
>TRBJ2-7|TRBV7-8|.|.
TGTGCCAGCAGCTTATCAACTTCATACGAGCAGTACTTC
CASSLSTSYEQYF
>TRBJ2-3|TRBV18|.|.
TGTGCCAGCTCACCCCAACCCCTGGGAGGCACAGATACGCAGTATTTT
CASSPQPLGGTDTQYF
>TRBJ2-1|TRBV18|.|TRBD1
TGTGCCAGCTCACCAGTCGGGACAGGGAACAATGAGCAGTTCTTC
CASSPVGTGNNEQFF
>TRBJ1-1|TRBV27|.|.
TGTGCCAGCAGTTTATCAGAGAGAACTGAAGCTTTCTTT
CASSLSERTEAFF
>TRBJ1-5|TRBV4-3|.|.
TGCGCCAGCAGCCAAAGATTCGACGGAGATCAGCCCCAGCATTTT
CASSQRFDGDQPQHF
>TRBJ1-4|TRBV18|.|TRBD1
TGTGCCAGCTCAACTGGGACAGGGAGCGGATACTTTTATGAAAAACTGTTTTTT
CASSTGTGSGYFYEKLFF
>TRBJ2-7|TRBV30|.|TRBD1
TGTGCCTGGAGTGCGGGACAGGGGGCTGGCGAGCAGTACTTC
CAWSAGQGAGEQYF
>TRBJ2-5|TRBV5-6|.|TRBD2
TGTGCCAGCAGCGCCACTAGCGGGAGTCGAGAGACCCAGTACTTC
CASSATSGSRETQYF
>TRBJ2-3|TRBV4-3|.|TRBD2
TGCGCCAGCAGCCAACTTGCGGGAGGGCTAACAGATACGCAGTATTTT
CASSQLAGGLTDTQYF
>TRBJ2-3|TRBV29-1|few|TRBD1
TGCAGCGTTGAACGGGACAGGGCGGTGGATACGCAGTATTTT
CSVERDRAVDTQYF
>TRBJ2-2|TRBV19|.|.
TGTGCCAGTAGTATTGGTCTAGTCGCCGGGGAGCTGTTTTTT
CASSIGLVAGELFF
>TRBJ2-3|TRBV9|.|.
TGTGCCAGCAGCGTATTACGGGGTGAGGGCACAGATACGCAGTATTTT
CASSVLRGEGTDTQYF
>TRBJ2-2|TRBV9|.|.
TGTGCCAGCAGCGTAGTCCCACTCTCTCCCACCGGGGAGCTGTTTTTT
CASSVVPLSPTGELFF
>TRBJ1-2|TRBV27|.|.
TGTGCCAGCAGTTTTTCGACAGCAAACTATGGCTACACCTTC
CASSFSTANYGYTF
>TRBJ2-3|TRBV28|.|TRBD2
TGTGCCAGCAGTTTAACAGCGGGAGGAGGTCCATTTGCAGATACGCAGTATTTT
CASSLTAGGGPFADTQYF
>TRBJ2-1|TRBV7-9|once|TRBD1
TGTGCCAGCAGCTTAGCCCCGGGACAGGGAGGGGAGAGAAGTGGGCAGTTCTTC
CASSLAPGQGGERSGQFF
>TRBJ1-1|TRBV7-2|few|TRBD1
TGTGCCAGCAGCAAGTCGGACAGGGGGCCAGAAGCTTTCTTT
CASSKSDRGPEAFF
>TRBJ1-5|TRBV19|once|TRBD1
TGTGCCAGTAGCCAAGGGGGCCTGGGCAATCAGCCCCAGCATTTT
CASSQGGLGNQPQHF
>TRBJ2-5|TRBV5-8|.|.
TGTGCCAGCAGCCTGCCAGGGGACCAGTACTTC
CASSLPGDQYF
>TRBJ1-4|TRBV5-4|.|.
TGTGCCAGCAGCTTGGCGGGGTATGGTACCACAAGTGAAAAACTGTTTTTT
CASSLAGYGTTSEKLFF
>TRBJ2-2|TRBV11-2|once|.
TGTGCCAGCAGGGATACTGGGACATCGAACACCGGGGAGCTGTTTTTT
CASRDTGTSNTGELFF
>TRBJ1-2|TRBV7-9|.|TRBD1
TGTGCCAGCAGACCCACTGGAGGGGGCTCGCATGGCTACACCTTC
CASRPTGGGSHGYTF
>TRBJ2-7|TRBV27|.|.
TGTGCCAGCAGTTTAACACAGGGCCCCAACGAGCAGTACTTC
CASSLTQGPNEQYF
>TRBJ2-1|TRBV2|.|.
TGTGCCAGCAGTCTCCTAGCGCGCTCCTACAATGAGCAGTTCTTC
CASSLLARSYNEQFF
>TRBJ2-1|TRBV7-8|.|TRBD2
TGTGCCAGCACCATAGCCCGGACTAGCGGGAGAAGAAATGAGCAGTTCTTC
CASTIARTSGRRNEQFF
>TRBJ2-7|TRBV18|.|TRBD1
TGTGCCAGCTCACCCCGGGACAGGGGGCTCGAGCAGTACTTC
CASSPRDRGLEQYF
>TRBJ2-1|TRBV15|.|TRBD2
TGTGCCACCAGCAGAGAGGCTAGCGGGACCAATGAGCAGTTCTTC
CATSREASGTNEQFF
>TRBJ2-1|TRBV29-1|.|TRBD1
TGCAGCGGACAGACAGGGTGGAATGAGCAGTTCTTC
CSGQTGWNEQFF
>TRBJ2-1|TRBV19|.|TRBD1
TGTGCCAGTAGGGGGACAGGGAGGTCCAATGAGCAGTTCTTC
CASRGTGRSNEQFF
>TRBJ2-3|TRBV27|once|.
TGTGCCAGCAGTTTATCGACAGCAACGAGCACAGATACGCAGTATTTT
CASSLSTATSTDTQYF
>TRBJ2-1|TRBV19|.|TRBD1
TGTGCCAGTAGTATAGTGGGACAGGGGGCCTACTCCTACAATGAGCAGTTCTTC
CASSIVGQGAYSYNEQFF
>TRBJ1-1|TRBV7-9|.|.
TGTGCCAGCAGCTTAGGGCGGTCGAGCACTGAAGCTTTCTTT
CASSLGRSSTEAFF
>TRBJ2-6|TRBV18|few|TRBD1
TGTGCCAGCTCAGGACAGGCGGTTAAGTCTGGGGCCAACGTCCTGACTTTC
CASSGQAVKSGANVLTF